What follows are 9 T cell receptor beta chains derived from one specimen sequenced in a study of response to subunit inactivated influenza vaccine. TCRdb re-called the RT-PCR reads with MiXCR, one entry per CDR3 protein. The sample lists approximately 530,000 distinct CDR3 sequences, over 10% occurring once. Source: PBMCs from blood, taken roughly 48 days after vaccination. All receptors derive from a man between 50 and 59 years old who received an inactivated influenza vaccine.

The chain carries TRBV4-3 and TRBJ1-2; tentative D call: TRBD1 (5 bases). This CDR3 is 15 amino acids long. Germline V gene lookup returns CDR1 LGHNA and CDR2 YSLEER. The V end lost 1 base, the J end lost 8 bases, and 17 bases lay between the germline ends. The CDR3 DNA reads as TGCGCCAGCAGCCAAGTTCTCAGGGAGGTAGGGGGCTACACCTTC. It is translated as CASSQVLREVGGYTF.

This rearrangement joins TRBV5-1 to TRBJ2-5; weak D call: TRBD2 (5 bases). With 2 bases removed from V and 1 base from J, the gap between germline ends came to 15 bases. This CDR3 has 16 amino acids. Germline lookup yields CDR1 SGHRS and CDR2 YFSETQ. The CDR3 loop is CASSLGAEGIQETQYF. The CDR3 DNA reads as TGCGCCAGCAGCTTAGGAGCGGAAGGGATCCAAGAGACCCAGTACTTC.

V usage is TRBV23-1 and J usage is TRBJ2-3, with a weak D call TRBD1 (5 bases). TRBV23-1 is noted as an ORF with a role that remains uncertain. The V end lost 4 bases, the J end lost 4 bases, and 24 bases lay between the germline ends. This CDR3 has 18 amino acids. The CDR3: CASSRNPDSNSKADTQYF. CDR3 bases: TGCGCCAGCAGTCGAAATCCCGACAGTAACAGCAAAGCAGATACGCAGTATTTT.

The J gene is TRBJ2-2, the V gene TRBV10-3, with a tentative D call TRBD1 (5 bases). The germline V gene has CDR1 ENHRY and CDR2 SYGVKD. V was trimmed by 5 bases and J by 1 base, leaving 8 bases between them. The CDR3 loop spans 14 amino acids. CDR3 nucleotide sequence: TGTGCCATCAGTCGAGGACAGAACACCGGGGAGCTGTTTTTT. It encodes CAISRGQNTGELFF.

This chain connects TRBV6-5 to TRBJ2-7; a weak D match, TRBD1 (7 bases). V was cut by 4 bases and J by 9 bases, with 19 bases left in between. The CDR3 is 14 amino acids. CDR1 and CDR2 from the germline V gene are MNHEY and SVGAGI. CDR3 coding DNA: TGTGCCAGCAGTTCCGGGACAGTCGGGAGACGGCAGTACTTC. It codes for CASSSGTVGRRQYF.

In its sample, this clonotype is medium-sized. This sequence joins TRBV12-3 or TRBV12-4 and TRBJ2-1; D gene ambiguous. The CDR3 is 14 amino acids. Between the trimmed V and J ends, which lost 1 base and 2 bases, there was a span of 6 bases. CDR3 DNA: TGTGCCAGCAGTTTAGACAGTACCTACAATGAGCAGTTCTTC. Encoded protein: CASSLDSTYNEQFF.

The chain carries TRBV7-6 and TRBJ2-7, with D unclear. This CDR3 has 16 residues. The germline V and J ends were trimmed by 4 bases and 0 bases, with 16 bases remaining between them. Germline CDR1 and CDR2: SGHVS and FNYEAQ. The CDR3, as DNA: TGTGCCAGCAGCTCATATGGATACGTCAACTCCTACGAGCAGTACTTC. Protein sequence: CASSSYGYVNSYEQYF.

The chain couples TRBV29-1 to TRBJ1-5; the match to TRBD1 covers 7 bases. The CDR3 length is 14 residues. The V and J ends lost 4 bases and 3 bases, in that order; junction bases with no gene match: 6. The germline V gene has CDR1 SQVTM and CDR2 ANQGSEA. Written as DNA, the CDR3 is TGCAGCGTTGGGGAGGGACAGTTCAATCAGCCCCAGCATTTT. Translating it yields CSVGEGQFNQPQHF.

A few counts support this clonotype. This rearrangement joins TRBV12-3 or TRBV12-4 to TRBJ1-5; D ambiguous. V lost 5 bases, J lost 3 bases, and 14 bases lay in between. The CDR3 runs 15 residues. The CDR3 sequence is CASSPALGTNQPQHF. The CDR3, as DNA: TGTGCCAGCAGTCCCGCCCTCGGTACCAATCAGCCCCAGCATTTT.